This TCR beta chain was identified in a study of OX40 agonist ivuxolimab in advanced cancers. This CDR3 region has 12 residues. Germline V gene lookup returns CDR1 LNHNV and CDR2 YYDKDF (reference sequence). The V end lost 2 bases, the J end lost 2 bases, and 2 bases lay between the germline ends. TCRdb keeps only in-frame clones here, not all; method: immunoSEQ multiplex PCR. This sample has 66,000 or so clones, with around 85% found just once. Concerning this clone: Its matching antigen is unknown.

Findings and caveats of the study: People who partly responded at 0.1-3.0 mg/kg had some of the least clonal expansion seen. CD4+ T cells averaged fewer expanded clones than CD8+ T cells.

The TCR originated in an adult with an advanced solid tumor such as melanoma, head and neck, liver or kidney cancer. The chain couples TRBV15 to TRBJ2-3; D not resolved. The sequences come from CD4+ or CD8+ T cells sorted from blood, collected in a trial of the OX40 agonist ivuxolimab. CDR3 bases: TGTGCCACCAGCAGATCCACAGATACGCAGTATTTT. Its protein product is CATSRSTDTQYF.